The rows below give T cell receptor beta chains drawn from one sample of a study of cytomegalovirus exposure and HLA in healthy donors. The repertoire was sequenced with immunoSEQ multiplex PCR; TCRdb's copy has only in-frame clones and lacks some. The table records tens of thousands of clones, roughly two thirds of them present only once. Sample: PBMCs. Source of these receptors: a woman aged 45-60 years in good health and CMV-seropositive. The CDR3 runs from the conserved cysteine through the conserved F or W. Size is omitted from some rows. Given values are once, few, many or a class for expanded clones.

j_call clone_size v_call cdr3_aa
- - TRBV10-3 CAISVRDTDYEQYF
TRBJ1-5 few TRBV28 CASSSMAGNQPQHF
TRBJ1-1 - TRBV6-1 CASSDRTQRLKAFF
TRBJ1-1 - TRBV2 CASSEALRENTEAFF
TRBJ1-2 few TRBV7-9 CASSSSRGANYGYTF
TRBJ2-7 - TRBV19 CASSGTSGRASYEQYF
TRBJ2-5 once TRBV7-6 CASSYRPSTSGRETQYF
TRBJ2-7 - TRBV28 CASIQGGTSSYEQYF
TRBJ2-1 - TRBV7-9 CATVGLSYNEQFF
TRBJ2-3 - TRBV27 CASSFRTSGRFERTDTQYF
TRBJ2-1 - TRBV5-1 CASSLSTSQPSEQFF
TRBJ2-3 few TRBV9 CASSGYVLGSTDTQYF
TRBJ2-7 - TRBV2 CASSAGYEQYF
TRBJ2-1 - TRBV7-9 CSSSLAQSAYNEQFF
TRBJ2-2 - TRBV2 CASSGGRFPTGELFF
TRBJ2-7 - TRBV30 CAWSVYGTGQTYEQYF
TRBJ1-2 - TRBV28 CASRGGQGGGYTF
TRBJ2-5 - TRBV19 CASSMTAEETQYF
TRBJ1-3 - TRBV7-2 CASSLGSGSGNTIYF
TRBJ1-1 - TRBV5-4 CASSDRTGGMRAFF
TRBJ1-2 few TRBV4-3 CASSQDLGQGYGYTF
TRBJ1-5 - TRBV5-6 CASSSGTGAWQPQHF